The T cell receptor (beta chain) described here comes from a study of regulatory T cells in long-lasting Graves disease. Findings of the study overall: Public clonotype sharing was higher in persistent than newly diagnosed patients. Since the sample size was small, accuracy may have been reduced. Examination was confined to peripheral blood, excluding thyroid tissue.

The CDR3 totals 13 residues. V was trimmed by 5 bases and J by 3 bases, leaving 10 bases between them. The germline CDR1 and CDR2 sequences are ENHRY and SYGVKD. Noted time point: persistent/refractory GD, antithyroid drugs over 5 years with positive TRAb. PBMCs were the source of the RNA used for TCR sequencing. Building the TCR beta libraries relied on iRepertoire HTBI primers, and CDR3 regions underwent Arm-PCR. Each CDR3 protein is one row after TCRdb ran MiXCR on the multiplex PCR reads. The sample consists of 500,000 to 800,000 distinct CDR3 sequences, about 30% of them appearing once. Comment on this clonotype: Its antigen remains unknown. With a much larger clone just one base away, this may be a read error.

The material was peripheral blood mononuclear cells (PBMCs), obtained when the disease was refractory, from a patient treated with antithyroid drugs. J is TRBJ1-2 and V is TRBV10-3, with D hard to call. This sequence originates from a female donor with Graves disease. The CDR3 here is CAISPDGDYGYTF. The CDR3 DNA follows: TGTGCCATCAGTCCGGACGGGGACTATGGCTACACCTTC.